The 21 T cell receptor beta chains in this list originate from one sample, sequenced in a study of T cell responses to AZD1222 COVID-19 vaccine (dated by TCRdb to 2020 to 2023). In the paper's terms, the time point label means: about 28 days (+/-7) after the second vaccine dose. Receptor amplification or capture employed the immunoSEQ multiplex PCR assay. Here the immuneACCESS table is served through TCRdb, limited to in-frame sequences with V and J called. Missing clones are a known gap in these copies; in checked studies unresolved V genes cover under half, and the rest lacks a known reason. The sample has roughly 80,000 clones on record, 85% to 90% of them singletons. About 1.3% of the sample is held by the ten biggest clonotypes. The specimen was peripheral blood, collected 28 days after the second AZD1222 dose. The receptors derive from an adult who received the AZD1222 COVID-19 vaccine.

The chain carries TRBV3-1 (or the pseudogene TRBV3-2) and TRBJ2-1; D call uncertain. Germline CDR1 LGHDT, CDR2 YNNKEL (reference sequence). The CDR3 extends over 13 amino acids. V was trimmed by 7 bases and J by 6 bases, leaving 13 bases between them. The CDR3 reads CASNLPGSNEQFF. CDR3 sequence (DNA): TGTGCCAGCAACCTTCCGGGTAGCAATGAGCAGTTCTTC.

The CDR3 loop is CASSYSGRGAPNEQYF. As DNA, the CDR3 is TGTGCCAGCAGTTACTCGGGCAGGGGAGCTCCTAACGAGCAGTACTTC. This chain uses TRBV6-2 or TRBV6-3 with TRBJ2-7; tentatively, D is TRBD1 (6 bases). V shed 0 bases and J shed 5 bases, with 17 bases lying between them. Germline V gene sequence: CDR1 MNHEY, CDR2 SVGEGT. CDR3 size: 16 residues.

The V gene is TRBV18, the J gene TRBJ2-1; D could derive from TRBD1 or TRBD2 (6 bases each). The CDR3 length is 13 residues. Germline V gene data show CDR1 as KGHSH and CDR2 as LQKENI. Deletions cut 9 bases from V and 10 bases from J, with 19 bases between. CDR3 in amino acids: CASYPGGSGEQFF. DNA of the CDR3: TGTGCCAGTTACCCCGGGGGCTCCGGGGAGCAGTTCTTC.

CDR3 in DNA: TGTGCCAGCAGCCCGCCTGGCAAAGAGACCCAGTACTTC. Translated, it gives CASSPPGKETQYF. The chain combines TRBV5-4 with TRBJ2-5; D remains ambiguous. The CDR3 has 13 residues. V was trimmed by 4 bases and J by 3 bases, leaving 10 bases between them. The germline gives CDR1 SGHNT, CDR2 YYREEE (reference sequence).

V usage is TRBV6-5 and J usage is TRBJ1-2; D is unclear. This CDR3 is 15 amino acids long. Looked up from germline, CDR1 is MNHEY and CDR2 is SVGAGI. Trimming took off 2 bases at V and 6 bases at J, with 16 bases between the two ends. The CDR3 DNA is TGTGCCAGCAGTTACCCCACCCTGGACGTTGATGGCTACACCTTC. Amino acid sequence: CASSYPTLDVDGYTF.

The V call is TRBV28, the J call TRBJ1-2; no clear D. V shed 3 bases and J shed 0 bases, with 5 bases lying between them. This CDR3 is built from 13 residues. The V gene's germline CDR1 is MDHEN and CDR2 SYDVKM. The CDR3 protein is CASSFSANYGYTF. For the CDR3, the DNA is TGTGCCAGCAGTTTTTCAGCTAACTATGGCTACACCTTC.

The chain uses TRBV9 and TRBJ1-6; possible D gene TRBD1, 5 bases. This CDR3 has 16 amino acids. Trimming left V 0 bases short and J 8 bases short, with 15 bases between. Germline V gene data show CDR1 as SGDLS and CDR2 as YYNGEE. The CDR3 sequence: CASSVESRDGYSPLHF. The CDR3 bases are TGTGCCAGCAGCGTAGAGTCTCGGGACGGCTATTCACCCCTCCACTTT.

This chain uses TRBV10-3 with TRBJ2-3; the D is unclear. The germline CDR1 and CDR2 sequences are ENHRY and SYGVKD. Between the trimmed V and J ends, which lost 6 bases and 0 bases, there was a span of 10 bases. CDR3 length: 14 amino acids. Here the CDR3 DNA reads TGTGCCATCAGCGGGCTGGGAAGCACAGATACGCAGTATTTT. The encoded protein is CAISGLGSTDTQYF.

The rearrangement joins TRBV4-1 to TRBJ1-5; perhaps TRBD1 as D (5 bases). Trimming stripped 0 bases from V and 6 bases from J, with 9 bases between. The germline V gene has CDR1 MGHRA and CDR2 YSYEKL. CDR3 length: 14 residues. In DNA, the CDR3 is TGCGCCAGCAGCCAAGACAGGGTGCCTCAGCCCCAGCATTTT. Translated, it gives CASSQDRVPQPQHF.

The V gene is TRBV12-3 or TRBV12-4, the J gene TRBJ1-2; the D is unclear. The V end was cut by 0 bases, the J end by 8 bases, with 4 bases between. The CDR3 is made up of 11 amino acids. CDR3 sequence (DNA): TGTGCCAGCAGTTTAGCCCAGGGCTACACCTTC. Its translation is CASSLAQGYTF.

The chain employs TRBV27 and TRBJ1-5; a weak D match, TRBD1 (5 bases). Trimming stripped 6 bases from V and 1 base from J, with 19 bases between. CDR1 and CDR2 from the germline V gene are MNHEY and SMNVEV (reference sequence). The CDR3 length is 17 residues. CDR3: CASSLARGGSSNQPQHF. In DNA form, the CDR3 reads TGTGCCAGCAGCCTTGCGCGCGGGGGGTCGAGCAATCAGCCCCAGCATTTT.

Details on this clone: Other nucleotide sequences in the sample specify the same CDR3. This chain connects TRBV19 to TRBJ1-5, with D possibly being TRBD1 (5 bases). Germline CDR1 is LNHDA and CDR2 is SQIVND (reference sequence). This CDR3 region has 14 residues. V lost 3 bases to trimming and J lost 6 bases, with 12 bases between them. CDR3 region: CASSIGGAGQPQHF. In nucleotides, the CDR3 is TGTGCCAGTAGTATCGGGGGAGCCGGTCAGCCCCAGCATTTT.

In this sample, this clone turned up once. The V and J genes are TRBV2 and TRBJ2-2; 9 bases fit TRBD2. This CDR3 has 13 amino acids. With 7 bases clipped from V and 7 bases from J, the junction kept 4 bases outside the gene matches. Germline V gene lookup returns CDR1 SNHLY and CDR2 FYNNEI. CDR3 amino acids: CASTAGGLGELFF. The CDR3 nucleotides read TGTGCCAGCACAGCGGGGGGCCTCGGGGAGCTGTTTTTT.

V gene TRBV2 combines with J gene TRBJ1-5; D is unclear. V dropped 0 bases and J dropped 3 bases, with 18 bases sitting between them. The CDR3 sequence is 18 residues long. Germline CDR1 reads SNHLY; CDR2 reads FYNNEI. CDR3 region: CASSEALSLSGNNQPQHF. The CDR3 bases are TGTGCCAGCAGTGAAGCCCTGTCCTTATCAGGTAACAATCAGCCCCAGCATTTT.

The chain couples TRBV7-2 to TRBJ2-2; perhaps D is TRBD1 or TRBD2 (6 bases each). The length of the CDR3 is 14 residues. The germline V gene has CDR1 SGHTA and CDR2 FQGNSA. Trimming left V 8 bases short and J 2 bases short, with 12 bases between. The CDR3, as DNA: TGTGCCAGCGTAGGGGGGATTAACACCGGGGAGCTGTTTTTT. This gives the protein CASVGGINTGELFF.

The chain employs TRBV6-1 and TRBJ2-2; D uncertain. The CDR3 contains 16 residues. Germline CDR1 MNHNS, CDR2 SASEGT. Trimming took off 0 bases at V and 4 bases at J, with 12 bases between the two ends. Here the CDR3 reads CASSEAYGPATGELFF. As DNA, the CDR3 is TGTGCCAGCAGTGAAGCTTACGGACCAGCCACCGGGGAGCTGTTTTTT.

The chain couples TRBV27 to TRBJ1-4, with D hard to call. V was shortened by 5 bases and J by 10 bases, with 20 bases between the two germline ends. The CDR3 covers 15 residues. CDR1 is MNHEY and CDR2 is SMNVEV in the germline V gene (reference sequence). CDR3 sequence (DNA): TGTGCCAGCAGTCCCCTGGAATTCGGGATGGGAAAACTGTTTTTT. Translated: CASSPLEFGMGKLFF. The full variable domain, its missing parts supplied by reference TRBV27 and TRBJ1-4, is EAQVTQNPRYLITVTGKKLTVTCSQNMNHEYMSWYRQDPGLGLRQIYYSMNVEVTDKGDVPEGYKVSRKEKRNFPLILESPSPNQTSLYFCASSPLEFGMGKLFFGSGTQLSVL.

V and J are TRBV6-2 or TRBV6-3 and TRBJ2-1; perhaps TRBD2 as D (7 bases). CDR3 length equals 15 residues. CDR1 is MNHEY, CDR2 SVGEGT, per germline. Trimming removed 5 bases at V and 5 bases at J, with 16 bases between. CDR3 loop: CASSPIGGLNNEQFF. The CDR3 DNA reads as TGTGCCAGCAGTCCCATCGGGGGGCTAAACAATGAGCAGTTCTTC.

This clone was observed once. The V and J genes are TRBV28 and TRBJ1-2; a possible D gene is TRBD1 (6 bases). In germline, CDR1 is MDHEN, CDR2 SYDVKM. The CDR3 is 11 residues long. Trimming removed 6 bases from V and 7 bases from J, with 9 bases in between. The DNA of the CDR3 is TGTGCCAGCAGACAGGGATCTGGCTACACCTTC. Protein: CASRQGSGYTF.

The CDR3 loop is CAWRVNRDTEAFF. The DNA of the CDR3 is TGTGCCTGGAGAGTTAACAGAGACACTGAAGCTTTCTTT. The chain couples TRBV30 to TRBJ1-1; D ambiguous. Germline CDR1 and CDR2: GTSNPN and SVGIG (reference sequence). V lost 3 bases, J lost 3 bases, and 11 bases lay in between. The CDR3 has 13 residues.

The chain joins TRBV4-1 to TRBJ2-3; 11 bases are a match to TRBD1. Unmatched junction bases numbered 9, after V lost 4 bases and J lost 6 bases. CDR3 length: 16 amino acids. Germline V gene lookup returns CDR1 MGHRA and CDR2 YSYEKL. The DNA of the CDR3 is TGCGCCAGCAGCCCCCTAGGACAGGGGGCTAAGGATACGCAGTATTTT. Protein sequence: CASSPLGQGAKDTQYF.